The rows below give T cell receptor beta chains drawn from one sample of a study of somatic mutations in cytotoxic T cells in rheumatoid arthritis. Assay used: immunoSEQ multiplex PCR; TCRdb lists only in-frame clones, some missing. The top ten clones hold 10% to 11% of a sample with some 19,000 clones, over 75% of them seen once. The sample consisted of CD8+ T cells sorted from blood. These receptors came from a man younger than 35 with rheumatoid arthritis. CDR3s include the opening cysteine and the closing phenylalanine or tryptophan. A D gene is named only where the DNA matches it firmly. Clone size is not always given. Where it is, it says once, few, many or a class for expanded clones.

clone size: NA; D gene: NA; J gene: TRBJ1-4; V gene: TRBV7-8; CDR3 DNA: TGTGCCAGCAGCCAAGACAGGACAACTAATGAAAAACTGTTTTTT; CDR3 protein: CASSQDRTTNEKLFF
clone size: NA; D gene: NA; J gene: TRBJ1-2; V gene: TRBV28; CDR3 DNA: TGTGCCAGCAGCCTGGGCTGGGGGCATGGCTACACCTTC; CDR3 protein: CASSLGWGHGYTF
clone size: NA; D gene: TRBD1; J gene: TRBJ2-1; V gene: TRBV7-9; CDR3 DNA: TGTGCCAGCAGCTTAAAGCTGGACAGGAACAATGAGCAGTTCTTC; CDR3 protein: CASSLKLDRNNEQFF
clone size: NA; D gene: NA; J gene: TRBJ2-5; V gene: TRBV5-5; CDR3 DNA: TGTGCCAGCAGTTTCCGTAATCGGCAGGAAGAGACCCAGTACTTC; CDR3 protein: CASSFRNRQEETQYF
clone size: NA; D gene: NA; J gene: TRBJ2-3; V gene: TRBV30; CDR3 DNA: TGTGCCTGGGTTCTTCTGGGCGGGGATACGCAGTATTTT; CDR3 protein: CAWVLLGGDTQYF
clone size: NA; D gene: NA; J gene: TRBJ2-5; V gene: TRBV5-1; CDR3 DNA: TGCGCCAGCAGGACGGATCTGGGGAGTGGAACCCAGTACTTC; CDR3 protein: CASRTDLGSGTQYF
clone size: NA; D gene: NA; J gene: TRBJ2-5; V gene: TRBV11-1; CDR3 DNA: TGTGCCAGCAGCCTCGCCGGCAGGGCGGGGCTAATGATCGGGCCCCAGTACTTC; CDR3 protein: CASSLAGRAGLMIGPQYF
clone size: NA; D gene: TRBD1; J gene: TRBJ1-2; V gene: TRBV4-1; CDR3 DNA: TGCGCCAGCAGCCCTGGGACAGGGGCTTACTATGGCTACACCTTC; CDR3 protein: CASSPGTGAYYGYTF
clone size: few; D gene: NA; J gene: TRBJ1-5; V gene: TRBV30; CDR3 DNA: TGTGCCTGGAGTGTAGGGGAATTCAATCAGCCCCAGCATTTT; CDR3 protein: CAWSVGEFNQPQHF
clone size: NA; D gene: TRBD1; J gene: TRBJ1-1; V gene: TRBV5-1; CDR3 DNA: TGCGCCAGCAGCTTGCCGATGACAGGGGAAGGGAACACTGAAGCTTTCTTT; CDR3 protein: CASSLPMTGEGNTEAFF
clone size: NA; D gene: NA; J gene: TRBJ2-1; V gene: TRBV5-6; CDR3 DNA: TGTGCCAGCAGCTTGGGGTTAAGGTATAACAATGAGCAGTTCTTC; CDR3 protein: CASSLGLRYNNEQFF
clone size: once; D gene: NA; J gene: TRBJ2-7; V gene: TRBV6-1; CDR3 DNA: TGTGCCAGCAGACAGGGAACTGAAGGATCCGAGCAGTACTTC; CDR3 protein: CASRQGTEGSEQYF
clone size: NA; D gene: NA; J gene: TRBJ1-2; V gene: TRBV28; CDR3 DNA: TGTGCCAGCAGTTTTTTCCGACAGGACTATGGCTACACCTTC; CDR3 protein: CASSFFRQDYGYTF
clone size: once; D gene: NA; J gene: TRBJ2-7; V gene: TRBV2; CDR3 DNA: TGTGCCAGCGGAGCGAGACTAGGAACCTACGAGCAGTACTTC; CDR3 protein: CASGARLGTYEQYF
clone size: NA; D gene: TRBD1; J gene: TRBJ1-1; V gene: TRBV19; CDR3 DNA: TGTGCCAGTAGTGACAGGGGTACTGAAGCTTTCTTT; CDR3 protein: CASSDRGTEAFF
clone size: NA; D gene: TRBD1; J gene: TRBJ2-2; V gene: TRBV13; CDR3 DNA: TGTGCCAGCAGCTTAAGACAGGGGGTGACCGGGGAGCTGTTTTTT; CDR3 protein: CASSLRQGVTGELFF
clone size: NA; D gene: NA; J gene: TRBJ2-3; V gene: TRBV19; CDR3 DNA: TGTGCCAGTAGTATGGCAGCAGAGGTTCCCACAGATACGCAGTATTTT; CDR3 protein: CASSMAAEVPTDTQYF
clone size: NA; D gene: NA; J gene: TRBJ2-3; V gene: TRBV19; CDR3 DNA: TGTGCCAGTAGTGCCGGGTTAAAGGGATCAGATACGCAGTATTTT; CDR3 protein: CASSAGLKGSDTQYF
clone size: NA; D gene: TRBD1; J gene: TRBJ1-1; V gene: TRBV10-3; CDR3 DNA: TGTGCCATCAGTGAGTCGAGACAGGGGGTCATGAACACTGAAGCTTTCTTT; CDR3 protein: CAISESRQGVMNTEAFF
clone size: once; D gene: NA; J gene: TRBJ2-6; V gene: TRBV28; CDR3 DNA: TGTGCCAGCAGTTTGCAGTTCGAGGGAACTGGGGCCAACGTCCTGACTTTC; CDR3 protein: CASSLQFEGTGANVLTF
clone size: NA; D gene: TRBD2; J gene: TRBJ2-1; V gene: TRBV27; CDR3 DNA: TGTGCCAGCAGTTTCGGGCGGGGGGAATACAATGAGCAGTTCTTC; CDR3 protein: CASSFGRGEYNEQFF
clone size: once; D gene: NA; J gene: TRBJ1-6; V gene: TRBV2; CDR3 DNA: TGTGCCAGCAGTCTGTCTAGGGAGGTTAATTCACCCCTCCACTTT; CDR3 protein: CASSLSREVNSPLHF
clone size: NA; D gene: NA; J gene: TRBJ2-3; V gene: TRBV21-1; CDR3 DNA: TGTGCCAGCAGCAACCCACGACTAGCGGGGGGACCCACAGATACGCAGTATTTT; CDR3 protein: CASSNPRLAGGPTDTQYF
clone size: NA; D gene: TRBD2; J gene: TRBJ2-5; V gene: TRBV14; CDR3 DNA: TGTGCCAGCAGCCATCCCTCCGGGGGGATCCAAGAGACCCAGTACTTC; CDR3 protein: CASSHPSGGIQETQYF
clone size: NA; D gene: TRBD1; J gene: TRBJ1-2; V gene: TRBV7-2; CDR3 DNA: TGTGCCAGCAGCTTAGAAGGACAGGGGTTCATCGGTGGCTACACCTTC; CDR3 protein: CASSLEGQGFIGGYTF
clone size: few; D gene: TRBD1; J gene: TRBJ2-7; V gene: TRBV28; CDR3 DNA: TGTGCCTCCTCACGGGACAGCTACGAGCAGTACTTC; CDR3 protein: CASSRDSYEQYF
clone size: NA; D gene: NA; J gene: TRBJ1-1; V gene: TRBV6-6; CDR3 DNA: TGTGCCAGCAGTCCTGTGAGAGGGGTTGAAGCTTTCTTT; CDR3 protein: CASSPVRGVEAFF